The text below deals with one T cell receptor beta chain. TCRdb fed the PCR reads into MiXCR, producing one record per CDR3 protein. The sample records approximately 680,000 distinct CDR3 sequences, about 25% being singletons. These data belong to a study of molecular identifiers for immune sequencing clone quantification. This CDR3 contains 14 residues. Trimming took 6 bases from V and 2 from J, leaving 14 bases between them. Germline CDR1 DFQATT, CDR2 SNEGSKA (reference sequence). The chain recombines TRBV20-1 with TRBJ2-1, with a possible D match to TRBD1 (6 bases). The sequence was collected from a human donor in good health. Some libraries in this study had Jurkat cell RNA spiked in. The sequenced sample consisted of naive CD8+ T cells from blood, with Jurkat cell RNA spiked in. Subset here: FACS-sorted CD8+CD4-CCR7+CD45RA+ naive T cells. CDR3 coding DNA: TGCAGTGCCATTAACAGGGACCCCTACAATGAGCAGTTCTTC. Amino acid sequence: CSAINRDPYNEQFF.